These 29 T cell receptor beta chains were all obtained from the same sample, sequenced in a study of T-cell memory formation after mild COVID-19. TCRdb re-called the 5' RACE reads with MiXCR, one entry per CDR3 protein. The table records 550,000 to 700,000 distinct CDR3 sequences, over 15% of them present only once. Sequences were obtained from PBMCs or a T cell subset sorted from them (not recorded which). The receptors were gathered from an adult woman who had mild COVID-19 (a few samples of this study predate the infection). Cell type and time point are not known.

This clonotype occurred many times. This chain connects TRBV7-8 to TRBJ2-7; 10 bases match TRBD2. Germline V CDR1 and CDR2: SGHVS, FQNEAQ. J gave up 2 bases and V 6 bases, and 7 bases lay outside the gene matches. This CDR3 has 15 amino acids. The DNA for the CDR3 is TGTGCCAGCAGAGATCCAGCGGGAGGGACCTACGAGCAGTACTTC. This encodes CASRDPAGGTYEQYF.

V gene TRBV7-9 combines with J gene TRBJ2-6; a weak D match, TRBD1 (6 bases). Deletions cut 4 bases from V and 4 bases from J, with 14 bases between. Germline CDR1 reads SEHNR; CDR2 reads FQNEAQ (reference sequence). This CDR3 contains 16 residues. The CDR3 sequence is CASSYWTVSGANVLTF. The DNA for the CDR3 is TGTGCCAGCAGCTATTGGACAGTTTCCGGGGCCAACGTCCTGACTTTC.

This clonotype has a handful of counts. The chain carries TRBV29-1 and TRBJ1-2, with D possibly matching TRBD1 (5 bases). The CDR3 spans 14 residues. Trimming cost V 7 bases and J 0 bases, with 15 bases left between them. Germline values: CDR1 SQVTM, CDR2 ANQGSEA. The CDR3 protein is CSATRDGANYGYTF. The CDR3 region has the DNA TGCAGCGCCACCCGGGACGGAGCTAACTATGGCTACACCTTC.

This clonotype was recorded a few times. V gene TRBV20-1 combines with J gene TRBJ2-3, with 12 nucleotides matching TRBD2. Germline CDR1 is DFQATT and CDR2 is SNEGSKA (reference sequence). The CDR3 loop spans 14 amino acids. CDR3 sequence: CSGLAGIPEDTQYF. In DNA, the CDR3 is TGCAGCGGACTAGCGGGGATACCCGAAGATACGCAGTATTTT.

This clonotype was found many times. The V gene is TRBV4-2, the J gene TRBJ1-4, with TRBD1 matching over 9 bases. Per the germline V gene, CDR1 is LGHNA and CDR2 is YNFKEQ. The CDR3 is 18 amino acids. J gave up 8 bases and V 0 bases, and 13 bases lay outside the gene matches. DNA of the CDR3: TGTGCCAGCAGCCAAGATTTTATGTGGGGACAGGGAGAAGAAAAACTGTTTTTT. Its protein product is CASSQDFMWGQGEEKLFF.

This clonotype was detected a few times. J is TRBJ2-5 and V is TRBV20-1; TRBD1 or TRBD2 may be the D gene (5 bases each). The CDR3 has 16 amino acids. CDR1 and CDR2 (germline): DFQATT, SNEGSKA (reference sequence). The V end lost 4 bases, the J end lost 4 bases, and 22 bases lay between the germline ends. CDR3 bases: TGCAGTGCTACACATGGGGGAAGGCGGATCCTAGAGACCCAGTACTTC. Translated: CSATHGGRRILETQYF.

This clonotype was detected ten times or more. The CDR3 spells CSIGQGNTEAFF. DNA of the CDR3: TGCAGTATAGGGCAGGGAAACACTGAAGCTTTCTTT. The V call is TRBV20-1, the J call TRBJ1-1, with D possibly TRBD1 on 5 matching bases. Trimming cost V 8 bases and J 2 bases, with 12 bases left between them. CDR3 length: 12 amino acids. Germline CDR1 and CDR2: DFQATT and SNEGSKA (reference sequence).

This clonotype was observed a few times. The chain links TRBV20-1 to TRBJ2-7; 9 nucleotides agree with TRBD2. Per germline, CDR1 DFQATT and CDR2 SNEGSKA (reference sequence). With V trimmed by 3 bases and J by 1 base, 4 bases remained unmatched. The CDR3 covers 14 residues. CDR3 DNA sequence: TGCAGTGCTAGGGTAGCGGGAGAATCCTACGAGCAGTACTTC. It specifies CSARVAGESYEQYF.

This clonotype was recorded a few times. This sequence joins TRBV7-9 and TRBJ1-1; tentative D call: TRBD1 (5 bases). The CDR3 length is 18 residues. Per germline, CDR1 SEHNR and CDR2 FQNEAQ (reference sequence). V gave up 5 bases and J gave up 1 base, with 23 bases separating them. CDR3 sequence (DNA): TGTGCCAGCAGCCCCTCATGGATCAGGGCACCCCCGAACACTGAAGCTTTCTTT. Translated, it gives CASSPSWIRAPPNTEAFF.

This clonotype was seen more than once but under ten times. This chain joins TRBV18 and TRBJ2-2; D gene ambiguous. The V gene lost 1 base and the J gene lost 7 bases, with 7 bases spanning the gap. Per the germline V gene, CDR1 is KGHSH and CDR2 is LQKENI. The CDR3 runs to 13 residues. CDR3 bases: TGTGCCAGCTCACCACAGAAAGGCGGGGAGCTGTTTTTT. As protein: CASSPQKGGELFF.

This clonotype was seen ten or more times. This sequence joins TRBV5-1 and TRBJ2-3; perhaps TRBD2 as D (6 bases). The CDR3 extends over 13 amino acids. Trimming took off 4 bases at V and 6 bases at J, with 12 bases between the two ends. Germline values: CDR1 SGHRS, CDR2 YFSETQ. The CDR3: CASSPLTSDTQYF. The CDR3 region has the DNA TGCGCCAGCAGCCCACTGACTAGTGATACGCAGTATTTT. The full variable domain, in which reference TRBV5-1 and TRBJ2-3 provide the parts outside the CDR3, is KAGVTQTPRYLIKTRGQQVTLSCSPISGHRSVSWYQQTPGQGLQFLFEYFSETQRNKGNFPGRFSGRQFSNSRSEMNVSTLELGDSALYLCASSPLTSDTQYFGPGTRLTVL.

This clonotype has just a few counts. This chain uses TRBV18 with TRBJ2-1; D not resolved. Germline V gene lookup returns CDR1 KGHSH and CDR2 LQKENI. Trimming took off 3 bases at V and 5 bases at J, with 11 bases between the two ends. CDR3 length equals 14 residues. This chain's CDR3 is CASSPSWQDNEQFF. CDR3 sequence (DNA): TGTGCCAGCTCACCTAGTTGGCAGGACAATGAGCAGTTCTTC.

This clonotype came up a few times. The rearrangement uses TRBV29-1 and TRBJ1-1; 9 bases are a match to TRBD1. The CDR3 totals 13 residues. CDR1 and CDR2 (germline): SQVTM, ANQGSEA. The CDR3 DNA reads TGCACCGCCGCTACAGGGGGCTACACTGAAGCTTTCTTT. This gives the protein CTAATGGYTEAFF.

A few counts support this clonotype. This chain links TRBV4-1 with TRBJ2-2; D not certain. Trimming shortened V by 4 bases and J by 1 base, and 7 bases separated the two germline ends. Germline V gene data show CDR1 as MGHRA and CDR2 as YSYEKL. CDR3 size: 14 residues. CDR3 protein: CASSRVLNTGELFF. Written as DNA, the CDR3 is TGCGCCAGCAGCCGGGTCCTGAACACCGGGGAGCTGTTTTTT.

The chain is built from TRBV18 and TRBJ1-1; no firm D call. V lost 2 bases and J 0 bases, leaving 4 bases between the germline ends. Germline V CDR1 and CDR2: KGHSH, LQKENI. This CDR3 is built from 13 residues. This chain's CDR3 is CASSPAVNTEAFF. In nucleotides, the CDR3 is TGTGCCAGCTCACCAGCAGTGAACACTGAAGCTTTCTTT.

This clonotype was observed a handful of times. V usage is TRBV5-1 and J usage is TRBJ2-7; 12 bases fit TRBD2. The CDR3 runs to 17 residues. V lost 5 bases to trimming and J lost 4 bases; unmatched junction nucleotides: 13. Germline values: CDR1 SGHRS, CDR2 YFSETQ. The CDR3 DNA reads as TGCGCCAGCAGGGAGGACCCTTGGACTAGCGGGGCGTACGAGCAGTACTTC. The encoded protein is CASREDPWTSGAYEQYF.

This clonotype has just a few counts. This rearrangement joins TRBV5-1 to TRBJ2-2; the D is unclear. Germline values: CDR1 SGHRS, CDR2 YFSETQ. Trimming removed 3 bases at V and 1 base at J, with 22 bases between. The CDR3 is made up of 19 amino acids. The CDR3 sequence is CASSSLSLSYGRNTGELFF. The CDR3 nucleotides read TGCGCCAGCAGCTCCCTTTCTTTGTCGTACGGACGGAACACCGGGGAGCTGTTTTTT.

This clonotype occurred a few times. CDR3 in DNA: TGTGCCAGCTCACCACGGGGGACAGTACAAAATCAGCCCCAGCATTTT. This codes for CASSPRGTVQNQPQHF. The chain recombines TRBV18 with TRBJ1-5, with 7 bases that match TRBD1. CDR3 length equals 16 residues. Trimming took 1 base from V and 4 from J; bases not matched to a gene: 7. Germline CDR1 reads KGHSH; CDR2 reads LQKENI.

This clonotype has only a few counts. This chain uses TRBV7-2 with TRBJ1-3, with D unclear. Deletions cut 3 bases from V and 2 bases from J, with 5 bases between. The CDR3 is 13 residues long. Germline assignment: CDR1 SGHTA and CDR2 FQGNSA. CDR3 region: CASSLLTGNTIYF. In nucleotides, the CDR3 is TGTGCCAGCAGCTTGCTAACTGGAAACACCATATATTTT.

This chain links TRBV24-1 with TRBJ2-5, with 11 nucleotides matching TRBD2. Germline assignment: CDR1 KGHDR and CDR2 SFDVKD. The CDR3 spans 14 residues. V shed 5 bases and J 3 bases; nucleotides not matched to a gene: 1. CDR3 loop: CATSGSGREETQYF. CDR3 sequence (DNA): TGTGCCACCAGTGGTAGCGGGAGGGAAGAGACCCAGTACTTC.

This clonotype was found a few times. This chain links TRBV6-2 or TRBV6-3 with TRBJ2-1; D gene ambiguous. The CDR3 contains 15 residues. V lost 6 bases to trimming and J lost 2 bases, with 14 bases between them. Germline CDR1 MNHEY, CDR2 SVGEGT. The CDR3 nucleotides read TGTGCCAGCAGAGTTAATGTTCGTACCTACAATGAGCAGTTCTTC. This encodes CASRVNVRTYNEQFF.

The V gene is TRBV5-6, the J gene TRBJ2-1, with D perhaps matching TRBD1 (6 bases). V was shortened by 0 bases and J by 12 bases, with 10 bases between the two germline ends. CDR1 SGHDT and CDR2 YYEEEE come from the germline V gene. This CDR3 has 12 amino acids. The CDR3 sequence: CASSLGGQTQFF. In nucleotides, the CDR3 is TGTGCCAGCAGCTTGGGTGGACAGACGCAGTTCTTC.

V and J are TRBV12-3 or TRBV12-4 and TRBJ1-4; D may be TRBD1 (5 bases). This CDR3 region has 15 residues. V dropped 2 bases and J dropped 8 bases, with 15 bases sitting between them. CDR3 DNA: TGTGCCAGCAGTTTAACTGGGGCTGGAGGGGAAAAACTGTTTTTT. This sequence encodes CASSLTGAGGEKLFF.

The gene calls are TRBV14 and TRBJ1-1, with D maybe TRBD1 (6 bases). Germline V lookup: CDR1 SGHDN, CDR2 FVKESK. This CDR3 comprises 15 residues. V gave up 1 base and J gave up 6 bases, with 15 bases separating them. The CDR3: CASSQGRGAISEAFF. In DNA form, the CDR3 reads TGTGCCAGCAGCCAAGGCAGGGGAGCCATCTCTGAAGCTTTCTTT. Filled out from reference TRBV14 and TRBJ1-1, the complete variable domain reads EAGVTQFPSHSVIEKGQTVTLRCDPISGHDNLYWYRRVMGKEIKFLLHFVKESKQDESGMPNNRFLAERTGGTYSTLKVQPAELEDSGVYFCASSQGRGAISEAFFGQGTRLTVV.

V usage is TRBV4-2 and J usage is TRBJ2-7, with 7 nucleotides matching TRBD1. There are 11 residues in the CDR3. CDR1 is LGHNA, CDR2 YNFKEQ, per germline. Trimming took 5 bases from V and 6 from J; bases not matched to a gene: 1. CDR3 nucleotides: TGTGCCAGCAGCTCAGGGGGCGAGCAGTACTTC. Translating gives CASSSGGEQYF.

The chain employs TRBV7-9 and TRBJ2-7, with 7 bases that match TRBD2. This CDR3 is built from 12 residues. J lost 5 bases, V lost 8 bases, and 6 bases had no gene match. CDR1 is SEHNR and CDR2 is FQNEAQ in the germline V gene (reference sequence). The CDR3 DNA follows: TGTGCCAGCGGGACCCGGGGGGACGAGCAGTACTTC. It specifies CASGTRGDEQYF.

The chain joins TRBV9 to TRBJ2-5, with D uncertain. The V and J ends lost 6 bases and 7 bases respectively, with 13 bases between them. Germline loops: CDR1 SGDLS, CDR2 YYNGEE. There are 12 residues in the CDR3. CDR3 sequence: CASNSNWGTQYF. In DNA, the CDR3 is TGTGCCAGCAATTCTAACTGGGGGACCCAGTACTTC.

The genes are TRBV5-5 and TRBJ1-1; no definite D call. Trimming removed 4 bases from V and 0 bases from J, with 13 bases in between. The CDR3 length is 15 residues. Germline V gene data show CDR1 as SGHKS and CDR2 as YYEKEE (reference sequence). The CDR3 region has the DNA TGTGCCAGCAGCGCCCAGACACGGTTGAACACTGAAGCTTTCTTT. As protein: CASSAQTRLNTEAFF.

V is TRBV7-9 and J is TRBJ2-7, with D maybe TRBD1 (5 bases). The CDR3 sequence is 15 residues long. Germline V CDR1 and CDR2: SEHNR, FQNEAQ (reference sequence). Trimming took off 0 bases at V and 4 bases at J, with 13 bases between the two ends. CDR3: CASSLARDRIYEQYF. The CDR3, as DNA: TGTGCCAGCAGCTTAGCCCGTGACAGAATTTACGAGCAGTACTTC.